This record concerns one TCR beta chain sequence. Germline V gene sequence: CDR1 MDHEN, CDR2 SYDVKM. The CDR3 runs 15 residues. The junction had 11 bases not matched to a gene; V was cut back by 5 bases and J by 7 bases. This sample is drawn from a study of cytotoxic CD8 clonotypes in ibrutinib-treated CLL. As for the study in general: Samples showed on average about 280,000 productive templates and roughly 90,000 productive rearrangements.

TCRdb's copy holds only in-frame clones and misses some; the assay was immunoSEQ multiplex PCR. The sample has 120,000 to 150,000 clones, around 90% seen once. The sequence derives from a human donor with chronic lymphocytic leukemia. The specimen was PBMCs, collected after 12 months of ibrutinib treatment. The rearrangement uses TRBV28 and TRBJ2-1; the match to TRBD1 covers 7 bases. The chain's CDR3 is CASSTPSDRDNEQFF. Here the CDR3 DNA reads TGTGCCAGCAGTACGCCCAGCGACAGGGATAATGAGCAGTTCTTC.